The text below deals with one T cell receptor (beta chain). The antigen is undetermined. General study points: Tumor memory CD4+ T cell TCR gene usage clustered with blood and lymph node memory CD4+ cells and lymph node naive CD4+ cells.

After constant-region reverse-primer amplification, full-length variable regions underwent semi-nested PCR with Nested Universal Primer A. One entry per CDR3 protein, called by TCRdb with MiXCR from the 5' RACE reads. The sample comprises under 6,000 distinct CDR3 sequences, approximately 40% of which are singletons, and over 45% rests with the top ten. This CDR3 is built from 13 residues. V lost 2 bases and J lost 7, with 11 bases in between. CDR1 and CDR2 (germline): SQVTM, ANQGSEA. The memory fraction was CD4+CD45RO+CD25- cells. This receptor was identified in a female donor with breast cancer. The chain joins TRBV29-1 to TRBJ2-2; D unclear. Material for sequencing was memory CD4+ T cells sorted from blood. Subset specified: memory CD4+ T cells, CD4+CD45RO+CD25-. The CDR3 coding sequence is TGCAGCGTTGAACGGTCACGAAACGGGGAGCTGTTTTTT. Protein: CSVERSRNGELFF.